The sequence of this T cell receptor (beta chain) was determined in a study of cytomegalovirus exposure and HLA in healthy donors. Overall study results and limits: Analysis was performed later, and it showed HLA-associated TCR beta chains to be more clonally expanded than equally common others. The authors judged a highly shared variant cluster likely a sequencing artifact. A few CMV-associated chains proved CMV antigen-specific in vitro. The sole available immune exposure information was CMV serostatus.

CDR1 SGHTA and CDR2 FQGTGA come from the germline V gene. V was pared by 6 bases and J by 3 bases, with 9 bases of the junction left unmatched. The CDR3 has 15 amino acids. For this clone: Its antigen is as yet unknown.

The PCR had 60 Vbeta and 13 Jbeta primers. Sequencing was performed with immunoSEQ multiplex PCR; in TCRdb, only in-frame clones are kept and a portion is missing. The sample lists about 90,000 clones, 65% to 75% occurring once. The sequenced sample consisted of PBMCs. This receptor was taken from a man aged 30-40 years in good health and CMV-seronegative. This chain uses TRBV7-3 with TRBJ1-1; 8 positions agree with TRBD1. CDR3 in DNA: TGTGCCAGCAGTTTATCTCAGGGGGCTCACACTGAAGCTTTCTTT. Residues: CASSLSQGAHTEAFF.